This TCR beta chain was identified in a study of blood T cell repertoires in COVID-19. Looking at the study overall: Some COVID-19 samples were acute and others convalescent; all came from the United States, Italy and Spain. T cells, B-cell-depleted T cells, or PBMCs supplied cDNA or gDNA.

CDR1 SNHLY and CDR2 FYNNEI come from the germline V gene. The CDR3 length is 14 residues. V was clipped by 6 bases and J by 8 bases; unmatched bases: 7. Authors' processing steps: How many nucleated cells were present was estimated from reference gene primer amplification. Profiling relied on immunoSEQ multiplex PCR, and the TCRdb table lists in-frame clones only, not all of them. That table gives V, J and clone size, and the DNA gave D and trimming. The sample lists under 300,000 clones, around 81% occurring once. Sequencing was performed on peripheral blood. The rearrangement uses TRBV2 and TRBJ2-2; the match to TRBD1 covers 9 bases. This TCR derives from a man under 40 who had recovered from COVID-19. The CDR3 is CASRGTGGMGELFF. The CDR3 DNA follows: TGTGCCAGCAGAGGAACAGGGGGCATGGGGGAGCTGTTTTTT.